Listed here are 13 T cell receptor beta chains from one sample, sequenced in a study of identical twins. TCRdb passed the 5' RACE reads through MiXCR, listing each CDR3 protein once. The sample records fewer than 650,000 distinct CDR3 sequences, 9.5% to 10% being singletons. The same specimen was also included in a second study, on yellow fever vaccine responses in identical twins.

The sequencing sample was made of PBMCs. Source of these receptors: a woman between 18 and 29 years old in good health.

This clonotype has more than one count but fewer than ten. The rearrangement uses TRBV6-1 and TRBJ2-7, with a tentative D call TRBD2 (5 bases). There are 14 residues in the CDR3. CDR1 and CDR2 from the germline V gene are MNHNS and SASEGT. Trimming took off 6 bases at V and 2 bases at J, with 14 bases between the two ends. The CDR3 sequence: CASRPTAGTYEQYF. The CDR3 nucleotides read TGTGCCAGCAGGCCTACCGCGGGCACCTACGAGCAGTACTTC.

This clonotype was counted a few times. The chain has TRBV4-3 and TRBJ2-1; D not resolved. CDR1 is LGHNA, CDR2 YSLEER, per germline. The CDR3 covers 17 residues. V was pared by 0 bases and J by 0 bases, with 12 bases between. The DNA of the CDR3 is TGCGCCAGCAGCCAAGAAGCCGCGTTATTCTCCTACAATGAGCAGTTCTTC. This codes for CASSQEAALFSYNEQFF.

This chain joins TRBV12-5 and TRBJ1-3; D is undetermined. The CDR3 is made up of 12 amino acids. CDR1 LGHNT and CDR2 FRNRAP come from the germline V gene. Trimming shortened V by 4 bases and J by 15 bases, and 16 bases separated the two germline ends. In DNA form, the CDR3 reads TGTGCTAGTGGTTCGCCAGTTGGTCCGGGATATTTT. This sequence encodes CASGSPVGPGYF.

In DNA, the CDR3 is TGTGCCAGCACCCCCTTAGGGGCCAACGTCCTGACTTTC. It translates to CASTPLGANVLTF. The chain couples TRBV6-6 to TRBJ2-6; D is unclear. Trimming removed 7 bases at V and 4 bases at J, with 8 bases between. This CDR3 is built from 13 residues. Germline V CDR1 and CDR2: MNHNY, SVGAGI (reference sequence).

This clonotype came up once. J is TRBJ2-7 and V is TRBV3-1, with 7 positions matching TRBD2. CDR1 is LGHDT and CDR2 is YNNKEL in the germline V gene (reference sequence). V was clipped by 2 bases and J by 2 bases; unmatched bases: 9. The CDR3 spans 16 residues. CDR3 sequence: CASSQKDGRVTYEQYF. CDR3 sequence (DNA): TGTGCCAGCAGCCAAAAGGATGGGAGGGTGACCTACGAGCAGTACTTC.

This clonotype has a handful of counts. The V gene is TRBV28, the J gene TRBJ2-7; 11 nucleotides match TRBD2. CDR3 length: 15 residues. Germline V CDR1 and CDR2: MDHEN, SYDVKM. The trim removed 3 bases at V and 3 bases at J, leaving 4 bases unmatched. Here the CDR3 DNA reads TGTGCCAGCAGTTTCGGACTAGCGGGTAACTACGAGCAGTACTTC. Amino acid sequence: CASSFGLAGNYEQYF.

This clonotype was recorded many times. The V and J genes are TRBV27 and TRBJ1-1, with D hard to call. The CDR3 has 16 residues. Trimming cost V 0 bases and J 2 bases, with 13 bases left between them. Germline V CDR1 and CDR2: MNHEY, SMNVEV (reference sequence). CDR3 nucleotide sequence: TGTGCCAGCAGTTTATCGTCTGGGAAGGGAAACACTGAAGCTTTCTTT. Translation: CASSLSSGKGNTEAFF.

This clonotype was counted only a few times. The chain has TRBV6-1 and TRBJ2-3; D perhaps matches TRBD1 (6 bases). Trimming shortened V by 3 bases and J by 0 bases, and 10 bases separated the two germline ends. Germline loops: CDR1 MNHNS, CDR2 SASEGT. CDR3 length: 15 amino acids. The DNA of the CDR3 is TGTGCCAGCAGTGACTGGGGGCGTAGCACAGATACGCAGTATTTT. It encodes CASSDWGRSTDTQYF.

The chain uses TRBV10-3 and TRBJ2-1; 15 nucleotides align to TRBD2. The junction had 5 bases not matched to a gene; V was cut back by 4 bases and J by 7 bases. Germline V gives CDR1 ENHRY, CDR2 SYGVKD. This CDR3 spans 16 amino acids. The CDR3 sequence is CAISGTSGRARNEQFF. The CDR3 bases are TGTGCCATCAGTGGGACTAGCGGGAGGGCTAGAAATGAGCAGTTCTTC.

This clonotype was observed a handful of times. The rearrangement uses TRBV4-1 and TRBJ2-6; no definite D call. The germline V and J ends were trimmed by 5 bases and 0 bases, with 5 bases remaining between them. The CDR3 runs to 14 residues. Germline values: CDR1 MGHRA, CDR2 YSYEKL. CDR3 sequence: CASSGHSGANVLTF. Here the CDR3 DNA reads TGCGCCAGCAGCGGGCACTCTGGGGCCAACGTCCTGACTTTC.

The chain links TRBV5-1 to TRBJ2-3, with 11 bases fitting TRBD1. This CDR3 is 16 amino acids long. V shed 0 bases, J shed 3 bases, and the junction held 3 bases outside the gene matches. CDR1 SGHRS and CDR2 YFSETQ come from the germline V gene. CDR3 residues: CASSLEGTGGTDTQYF. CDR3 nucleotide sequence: TGCGCCAGCAGCTTGGAAGGGACAGGGGGAACAGATACGCAGTATTTT.

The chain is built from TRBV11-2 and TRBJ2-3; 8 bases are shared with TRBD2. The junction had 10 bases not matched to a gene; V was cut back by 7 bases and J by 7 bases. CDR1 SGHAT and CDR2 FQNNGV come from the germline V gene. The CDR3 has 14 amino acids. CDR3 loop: CASNPTSGSHTQYF. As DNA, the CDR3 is TGTGCCAGCAATCCCACTAGCGGCTCTCATACGCAGTATTTT. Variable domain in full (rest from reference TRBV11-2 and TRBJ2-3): EAGVAQSPRYKIIEKRQSVAFWCNPISGHATLYWYQQILGQGPKLLIQFQNNGVVDDSQLPKDRFSAERLKGVDSTLKIQPAKLEDSAVYLCASNPTSGSHTQYFGPGTRLTVL.

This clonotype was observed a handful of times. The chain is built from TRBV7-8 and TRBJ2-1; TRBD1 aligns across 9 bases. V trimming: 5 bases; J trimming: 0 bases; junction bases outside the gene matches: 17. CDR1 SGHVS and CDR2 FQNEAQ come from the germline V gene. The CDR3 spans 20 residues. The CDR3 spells CASSQNAGTGRGSSYNEQFF. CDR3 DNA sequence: TGTGCCAGCAGCCAGAATGCCGGGACAGGGAGGGGGAGCTCCTACAATGAGCAGTTCTTC.